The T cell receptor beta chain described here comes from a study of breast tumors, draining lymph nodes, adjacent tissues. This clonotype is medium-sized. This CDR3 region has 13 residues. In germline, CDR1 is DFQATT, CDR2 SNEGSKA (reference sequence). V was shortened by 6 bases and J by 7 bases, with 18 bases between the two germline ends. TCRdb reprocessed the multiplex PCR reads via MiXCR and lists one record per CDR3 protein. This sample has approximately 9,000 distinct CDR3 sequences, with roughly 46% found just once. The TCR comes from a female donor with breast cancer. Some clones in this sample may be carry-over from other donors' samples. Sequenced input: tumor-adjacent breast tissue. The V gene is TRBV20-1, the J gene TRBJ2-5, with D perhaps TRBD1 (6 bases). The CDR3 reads CSATGLGLGTQYF. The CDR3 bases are TGCAGTGCAACAGGGTTGGGATTGGGGACCCAGTACTTC.